The TCR beta chain under discussion was sequenced for a study of OX40 agonist ivuxolimab in advanced cancers. Study context: Patients were treated with intravenous ivuxolimab, dosed at 0.01 to 10 mg/kg and infused every 2 weeks. Patients assigned to dose escalation were diagnosed with hepatocellular carcinoma, melanoma, renal cell or head and neck cancer.

As concerns this clone: The target antigen is unknown.

The CDR3 is 14 residues long. Germline CDR1 is SNHLY and CDR2 is FYNNEI. Trimming removed 2 bases from V and 8 bases from J, with 12 bases in between. Study findings and constraints: Clonal expansion was seen in CD4+ and CD8+ blood T cells by week 6 at 0.1 to 3.0 mg/kg.

This table comes from immunoSEQ multiplex PCR, and its TCRdb copy is limited to in-frame clones, with some not included. The data hold 45,000 to 75,000 clones, with 65% to 85% observed a single time. The clonotype originates from an adult with an advanced solid tumor such as melanoma, head and neck, liver or kidney cancer. V usage is TRBV2 and J usage is TRBJ1-4; D perhaps matches TRBD1 (5 bases). Sequencing used CD4+ or CD8+ T cells sorted from blood, obtained in a trial of the OX40 agonist ivuxolimab. CDR3 loop: CASSELSRVEKLFF. As DNA, the CDR3 is TGTGCCAGCAGTGAACTTTCCAGGGTCGAAAAACTGTTTTTT.